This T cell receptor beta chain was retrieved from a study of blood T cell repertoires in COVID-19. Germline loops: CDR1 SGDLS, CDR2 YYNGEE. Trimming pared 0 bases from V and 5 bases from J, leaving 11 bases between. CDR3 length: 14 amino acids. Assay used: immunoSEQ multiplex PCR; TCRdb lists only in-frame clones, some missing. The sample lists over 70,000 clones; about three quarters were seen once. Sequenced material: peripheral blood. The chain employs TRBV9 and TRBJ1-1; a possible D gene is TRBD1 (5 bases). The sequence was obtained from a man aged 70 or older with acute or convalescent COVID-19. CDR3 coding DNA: TGTGCCAGCAGCGTAGCTCAGGGAGGGACTGAAGCTTTCTTT. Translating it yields CASSVAQGGTEAFF.